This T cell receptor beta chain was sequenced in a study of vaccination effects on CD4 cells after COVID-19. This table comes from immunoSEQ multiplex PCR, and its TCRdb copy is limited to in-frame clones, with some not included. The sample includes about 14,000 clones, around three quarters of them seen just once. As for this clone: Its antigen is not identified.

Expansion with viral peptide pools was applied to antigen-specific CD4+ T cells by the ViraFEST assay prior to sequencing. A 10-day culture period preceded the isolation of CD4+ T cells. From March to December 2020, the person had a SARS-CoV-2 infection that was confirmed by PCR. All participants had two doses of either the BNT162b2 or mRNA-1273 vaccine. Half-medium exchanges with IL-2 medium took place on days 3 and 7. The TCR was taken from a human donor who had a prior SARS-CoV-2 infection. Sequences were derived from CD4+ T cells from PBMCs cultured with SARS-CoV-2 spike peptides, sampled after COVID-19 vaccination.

Written as DNA, the CDR3 is TGTGCCAGCAGTTACGTGGGGACGGAGTACAATGAGCAGTTCTTC. Translating it yields CASSYVGTEYNEQFF. This chain uses TRBV6-2 or TRBV6-3 with TRBJ2-1; TRBD1 or TRBD2 may be the D gene (5 bases each). The germline CDR1 and CDR2 sequences are MNHEY and SVGEGT. The CDR3 loop spans 15 amino acids. Trimming shortened V by 2 bases and J by 4 bases, and 12 bases separated the two germline ends.